Below, 13 T cell receptor beta chains from the same sample are listed, as sequenced in a study of CD8+CD57+ T cells in acquired aplastic anemia. The template for TCR beta VDJ and CDR3 sequence profiling was genomic DNA. TCRdb called the reads again in MiXCR, with one record for every CDR3 protein. This sample has about 110,000 distinct CDR3 sequences, with under 60% found just once. The sequenced sample consisted of sorted CD4+, CD8+, or CD8+CD57+ T cells (not recorded which) from PBMCs. All receptors derive from a human donor in good health, serving as a control.

This clonotype has at least ten counts. The genes are TRBV27 and TRBJ2-7; D uncertain. Trimming cost V 4 bases and J 3 bases, with 13 bases left between them. Germline CDR1 is MNHEY and CDR2 is SMNVEV (reference sequence). The CDR3 has 14 residues. CDR3 amino acids: CASSYRTDGYEQYF. In nucleotides, the CDR3 is TGTGCCAGCAGTTACCGTACTGACGGCTACGAGCAGTACTTC.

J is TRBJ1-1 and V is TRBV27, with unresolved D. This CDR3 is built from 14 residues. CDR1 and CDR2 from the germline V gene are MNHEY and SMNVEV (reference sequence). Deletions cut 5 bases from V and 4 bases from J, with 14 bases between. The CDR3 region is CASSLGTTGTEAFF. CDR3 nucleotides: TGTGCCAGCAGTCTGGGCACGACGGGCACTGAAGCTTTCTTT.

This clonotype was counted a few times. The V and J genes are TRBV25-1 and TRBJ1-2; D ambiguous. The germline V gene has CDR1 MGHDK and CDR2 SYGVNS. The CDR3 is 11 amino acids. Trimming left V 1 base short and J 8 bases short, with 5 bases between. CDR3 loop: CASSESRGYTF. Written as DNA, the CDR3 is TGTGCCAGCAGTGAATCGAGGGGCTACACCTTC.

The chain recombines TRBV11-1 with TRBJ2-1; D is perhaps TRBD1 or TRBD2 (7 bases each). Looked up from germline, CDR1 is SGHAT and CDR2 is FQDESV (reference sequence). V was clipped by 5 bases and J by 0 bases, with 17 bases between them. CDR3 length equals 17 residues. This chain's CDR3 is CASSHSGGQSSYNEQFF. The CDR3, as DNA: TGTGCCAGCAGCCACTCGGGGGGACAGAGCTCCTACAATGAGCAGTTCTTC.

This chain connects TRBV10-3 to TRBJ1-1; possibly TRBD1 for D (5 bases). The V end was cut by 9 bases, the J end by 4 bases, with 15 bases between. Germline loops: CDR1 ENHRY, CDR2 SYGVKD. This CDR3 region has 13 residues. CDR3 region: CAIRDGGSTEAFF. Here the CDR3 DNA reads TGTGCCATTAGGGACGGGGGGAGCACTGAAGCTTTCTTT.

CDR3 region: CAWPREDNEQFF. Written as DNA, the CDR3 is TGTGCCTGGCCCCGGGAGGACAATGAGCAGTTCTTC. This rearrangement joins TRBV30 to TRBJ2-1, with TRBD2 matching over 7 bases. From germline, CDR1 is GTSNPN and CDR2 SVGIG (reference sequence). This CDR3 spans 12 amino acids. The J segment lost 5 bases and the V segment lost 5 bases, leaving 3 bases of the junction unmatched.

This clonotype was observed many times. V usage is TRBV10-2 and J usage is TRBJ2-1; no definite D call. Looked up from germline, CDR1 is WSHSY and CDR2 is SAAADI. The V end was cut by 8 bases, the J end by 4 bases, with 6 bases between. The CDR3 covers 11 residues. This CDR3 reads CASEDYNEQFF. The CDR3 coding sequence is TGCGCCAGCGAAGATTACAATGAGCAGTTCTTC.

V gene TRBV19 combines with J gene TRBJ1-2; D might be TRBD1 (6 bases). Per the germline V gene, CDR1 is LNHDA and CDR2 is SQIVND (reference sequence). V was cut by 3 bases and J by 5 bases, with 16 bases left in between. This CDR3 contains 15 residues. CDR3 protein: CASSIAARGLYGYTF. The DNA for the CDR3 is TGTGCCAGTAGTATCGCGGCCAGGGGTTTGTATGGCTACACCTTC.

J is TRBJ2-7 and V is TRBV15, with D perhaps matching TRBD1 (5 bases). The CDR3 spans 17 residues. Germline V CDR1 and CDR2: LNHNV, YYDKDF (reference sequence). V was trimmed by 0 bases and J by 1 base, leaving 16 bases between them. Written as DNA, the CDR3 is TGTGCCACCAGCAGAGATAGGGGCTATTCAATTTCCTACGAGCAGTACTTC. Protein: CATSRDRGYSISYEQYF.

The rearrangement links TRBV9 to TRBJ2-1; D assignment may be TRBD1 or TRBD2 (6 bases each). CDR1 is SGDLS, CDR2 YYNGEE, per germline. The CDR3 is 15 amino acids. Deletions cut 3 bases from V and 4 bases from J, with 14 bases between. The CDR3 protein is CASSAPQGGYNEQFF. Here the CDR3 DNA reads TGTGCCAGCAGCGCACCCCAAGGGGGGTACAATGAGCAGTTCTTC.

The rearrangement links TRBV25-1 to TRBJ1-1; TRBD1 is a possible D gene (5 bases). Per germline, CDR1 MGHDK and CDR2 SYGVNS. V was clipped by 3 bases and J by 4 bases, with 12 bases between them. The CDR3 is 14 residues long. Written as DNA, the CDR3 is TGTGCCAGCAGTGAGGGGGGAAGGGGCACTGAAGCTTTCTTT. Amino acid sequence: CASSEGGRGTEAFF.

This clonotype occurred many times. This sequence joins TRBV7-3 and TRBJ2-3, with 8 bases identical to TRBD2. The CDR3 consists of 15 residues. V lost 2 bases, J lost 2 bases, and 3 bases stayed unmatched. The germline V gene has CDR1 SGHTA and CDR2 FQGTGA. The CDR3 reads CASSLRGGPTDTQYF. The CDR3 DNA follows: TGTGCCAGCAGCTTACGCGGGGGGCCCACAGATACGCAGTATTTT.

In its sample, this clonotype was seen once. This chain connects TRBV20-1 to TRBJ2-1; D ambiguous. The CDR3 extends over 12 amino acids. Looked up from germline, CDR1 is DFQATT and CDR2 is SNEGSKA (reference sequence). Between the trimmed V and J ends, which lost 6 bases and 4 bases, there was a span of 10 bases. Here the CDR3 reads CSAPDGYNEQFF. The CDR3 region has the DNA TGCAGTGCCCCGGACGGATACAATGAGCAGTTCTTC.